Listed here are 26 T cell receptor beta chains from one sample, sequenced in a study of blood T cells in healthy people across ages. Using a J-beta primer mix together with a sample-barcoded 5' primer, a second PCR was run for about 6 to 12 cycles. TCRdb reprocessed the 5' RACE reads with MiXCR, giving one entry per CDR3 protein. The table lists around 1,900,000 distinct CDR3 sequences, roughly 43% of them singletons. Sequencing was done on a sample of blood. The receptors were gathered from a human donor in good health.

This clonotype was observed a few times. The rearrangement uses TRBV4-2 and TRBJ1-1, with D maybe TRBD1 (5 bases). The V and J ends lost 5 bases and 4 bases respectively, with 20 bases between them. CDR3 length equals 16 residues. Germline-derived CDR1 and CDR2 are LGHNA and YNFKEQ. The CDR3 is CASSSGRLSQGTEAFF. CDR3 DNA: TGTGCCAGCAGCAGCGGGCGTCTGAGCCAGGGCACTGAAGCTTTCTTT.

This clonotype was picked up a small number of times. The V gene is TRBV27, the J gene TRBJ1-2; D unclear. V lost 0 bases to trimming and J lost 2 bases, with 16 bases between them. CDR3 length equals 17 residues. Germline V CDR1 and CDR2: MNHEY, SMNVEV (reference sequence). The CDR3 is CASSLSTVSLRNYGYTF. The CDR3 nucleotides read TGTGCCAGCAGTTTATCCACAGTGAGTTTACGAAACTATGGCTACACCTTC.

The J gene is TRBJ2-5, the V gene TRBV29-1, with a weak D call TRBD1 (5 bases). CDR1 is SQVTM, CDR2 ANQGSEA, per germline. Trimming took 4 bases from V and 5 from J, leaving 11 bases between them. The CDR3 is made up of 12 amino acids. CDR3 region: CSVGTRRETQYF. The CDR3 nucleotides are TGCAGCGTTGGGACACGAAGGGAGACCCAGTACTTC.

In DNA form, the CDR3 reads TGTGCCAGCAGTTACGGCTTGGGGGGACTACCTGGCGACAATGAGCAGTTCTTC. This translates into CASSYGLGGLPGDNEQFF. The chain links TRBV6-5 to TRBJ2-1; 7 nucleotides line up with TRBD2. The junction had 15 bases not matched to a gene; V was cut back by 2 bases and J by 5 bases. This CDR3 has 18 amino acids. CDR1 and CDR2 from the germline V gene are MNHEY and SVGAGI.

The chain links TRBV7-6 to TRBJ1-1; D uncertain. Trimming pared 2 bases from V and 1 base from J, leaving 11 bases between. Germline CDR1 reads SGHVS; CDR2 reads FNYEAQ. CDR3 length: 15 residues. CDR3 nucleotide sequence: TGTGCCAGCAGCTTATACGGGGATGCGAACACTGAAGCTTTCTTT. This translates into CASSLYGDANTEAFF.

The genes are TRBV12-3 or TRBV12-4 and TRBJ2-7; 9 nucleotides align to TRBD1. The junction had 11 bases not matched to a gene; V was cut back by 5 bases and J by 3 bases. There are 16 residues in the CDR3. CDR3 protein: CASSATSGTGNYEQYF. CDR3 nucleotide sequence: TGTGCCAGCAGTGCAACATCAGGGACAGGGAACTACGAGCAGTACTTC.

This clonotype was seen a single time. The rearrangement links TRBV7-9 to TRBJ2-1; TRBD2 matches 14 bases. Germline loops: CDR1 SEHNR, CDR2 FQNEAQ (reference sequence). J gave up 0 bases and V 2 bases, and 9 bases lay outside the gene matches. The CDR3 has 20 residues. The chain's CDR3 is CASSLNRLAGGPSSYNEQFF. The DNA for the CDR3 is TGTGCCAGCAGCTTAAATAGACTAGCGGGGGGGCCGAGCTCCTACAATGAGCAGTTCTTC.

This clonotype has more than one count but fewer than ten. This chain uses TRBV7-2 with TRBJ2-3; D perhaps matches TRBD2 (7 bases). The V end was cut by 3 bases, the J end by 1 base, with 11 bases between. CDR3 length: 15 residues. The germline V gene has CDR1 SGHTA and CDR2 FQGNSA. In DNA, the CDR3 is TGTGCCAGCAGCTTCGAGGGGGGGCGCACAGATACGCAGTATTTT. Its protein is CASSFEGGRTDTQYF.

The chain is built from TRBV6-2 or TRBV6-3 and TRBJ1-2; unclear D gene. Germline lookup yields CDR1 MNHEY and CDR2 SVGEGT. The CDR3 runs to 16 residues. V lost 8 bases, J lost 3 bases, and 22 bases lay in between. DNA of the CDR3: TGTGCCAGCCCCCTACTGTGGGCGCCGAGGGACTATGGCTACACCTTC. Its protein product is CASPLLWAPRDYGYTF.

This clonotype was counted between two and nine times. The rearrangement joins TRBV7-2 to TRBJ1-5; 7 bases fit TRBD1. V lost 5 bases to trimming and J lost 8 bases; unmatched junction nucleotides: 12. Germline CDR1 is SGHTA and CDR2 is FQGNSA. This CDR3 region has 15 residues. The CDR3 nucleotides read TGTGCCAGCAGCCTGCGGGACAGCGGTTGGGAGCCCCAGCATTTT. Its protein product is CASSLRDSGWEPQHF.

This clonotype was detected only once. This chain connects TRBV16 to TRBJ2-1; TRBD1 matches at 10 bases. Germline V gene lookup returns CDR1 KGHSY and CDR2 FQNENV. The V gene end was trimmed by 4 bases and the J gene end by 9 bases; junction bases not matched to a gene: 3. This CDR3 region has 13 residues. CDR3 loop: CASSLGTGAEQFF. The CDR3 DNA reads TGTGCCAGCAGCCTCGGGACAGGGGCTGAGCAGTTCTTC.

This chain connects TRBV5-1 to TRBJ2-7; 7 bases are a match to TRBD2. This CDR3 comprises 13 residues. With V trimmed by 3 bases and J by 3 bases, 3 bases remained unmatched. CDR1 is SGHRS, CDR2 YFSETQ, per germline. The CDR3 here is CASSWEGGYEQYF. CDR3 nucleotide sequence: TGCGCCAGCAGCTGGGAGGGCGGCTACGAGCAGTACTTC.

This clonotype was seen a few times. The chain combines TRBV29-1 with TRBJ1-1; tentatively, D is TRBD1 (5 bases). Germline values: CDR1 SQVTM, CDR2 ANQGSEA. This CDR3 comprises 13 residues. Trimming left V 2 bases short and J 1 base short, with 8 bases between. As DNA, the CDR3 is TGCAGCGTTGAACGACAGAAGAACACTGAAGCTTTCTTT. Residues: CSVERQKNTEAFF.

The J gene is TRBJ2-1, the V gene TRBV5-1; 9 bases are shared with TRBD1. The CDR3 totals 15 residues. V was clipped by 6 bases and J by 7 bases; unmatched bases: 11. Looked up from germline, CDR1 is SGHRS and CDR2 is YFSETQ. The chain's CDR3 is CASNPQGTGRNEQFF. The DNA of the CDR3 is TGCGCCAGCAATCCCCAAGGGACAGGGAGGAATGAGCAGTTCTTC. Looking up the rest from reference TRBV5-1 and TRBJ2-1 gives the full variable domain: KAGVTQTPRYLIKTRGQQVTLSCSPISGHRSVSWYQQTPGQGLQFLFEYFSETQRNKGNFPGRFSGRQFSNSRSEMNVSTLELGDSALYLCASNPQGTGRNEQFFGPGTRLTVL.

The chain joins TRBV9 to TRBJ2-3; D may match TRBD1 or TRBD2 (5 bases each). CDR3 length equals 16 residues. The germline V gene encodes CDR1 SGDLS and CDR2 YYNGEE. V shed 3 bases and J shed 2 bases, with 16 bases lying between them. The CDR3 nucleotides are TGTGCCAGCAGCGCATCGGGGACGGAGGTCACAGATACGCAGTATTTT. Translated: CASSASGTEVTDTQYF.

This clonotype was seen at least ten times. This chain's CDR3 is CASNRGGFPEQYF. The CDR3 DNA sequence: TGTGCCAGCAATAGGGGGGGTTTTCCCGAGCAGTACTTC. The V gene is TRBV6-6, the J gene TRBJ2-7, with D perhaps TRBD2 (7 bases). The V gene's germline CDR1 is MNHNY and CDR2 SVGAGI (reference sequence). There are 13 residues in the CDR3. V gave up 7 bases and J gave up 6 bases, with 16 bases separating them.

V and J are TRBV7-3 and TRBJ2-3, with 11 nucleotides matching TRBD2. Trimming at V came to 3 bases and at J to 4 bases, leaving 6 bases not matched to a gene. The CDR3 contains 16 residues. Germline loops: CDR1 SGHTA, CDR2 FQGTGA. The CDR3 loop reads CASSFGLAGGSDTQYF. In DNA form, the CDR3 reads TGTGCCAGCAGCTTTGGCCTAGCGGGGGGATCAGATACGCAGTATTTT.

This clonotype was seen more than once but under ten times. This chain links TRBV20-1 with TRBJ2-5; no firm D call. Germline V gene sequence: CDR1 DFQATT, CDR2 SNEGSKA (reference sequence). V shed 6 bases and J shed 4 bases, with 12 bases lying between them. This CDR3 spans 12 amino acids. The CDR3, as DNA: TGCAGTGCCTGGGAAGTACCAGAGACCCAGTACTTC. Its protein is CSAWEVPETQYF.

V and J are TRBV14 and TRBJ1-2; D gene uncertain. The germline V gene has CDR1 SGHDN and CDR2 FVKESK. Trimming cost V 4 bases and J 5 bases, with 26 bases left between them. The CDR3 spans 18 residues. The CDR3 nucleotides are TGTGCCAGCAGCCCGAGCCGGCTTTGGACCGACCGTTTTTATGGCTACACCTTC. Its translation is CASSPSRLWTDRFYGYTF.

The CDR3 sequence: CASTGDRGAYEQYF. The CDR3 region has the DNA TGTGCCAGCACCGGCGACAGGGGAGCGTACGAGCAGTACTTC. The chain uses TRBV6-2 or TRBV6-3 and TRBJ2-7, with 8 bases identical to TRBD1. The CDR3 spans 14 residues. The V gene end was trimmed by 7 bases and the J gene end by 4 bases; junction bases not matched to a gene: 9. CDR1 is MNHEY and CDR2 is SVGEGT in the germline V gene.

This chain connects TRBV20-1 to TRBJ1-1, with D possibly TRBD1 on 5 matching bases. The CDR3 is 12 amino acids. The germline CDR1 and CDR2 sequences are DFQATT and SNEGSKA (reference sequence). For the CDR3, the DNA is TGCAGGGGGGTCGGGGGGAACACTGAAGCTTTCTTT. Encoded protein: CRGVGGNTEAFF.

V usage is TRBV7-2 and J usage is TRBJ2-7, with D tentatively TRBD1 (6 bases). Germline loops: CDR1 SGHTA, CDR2 FQGNSA. V lost 6 bases and J lost 3, with 15 bases in between. The CDR3 loop spans 14 amino acids. This chain's CDR3 is CASSRFQGNYEQYF. The CDR3 nucleotides are TGTGCCAGCAGTAGATTCCAGGGGAACTACGAGCAGTACTTC.

The genes are TRBV24-1 and TRBJ2-3, with D possibly TRBD1 on 6 matching bases. CDR1 is KGHDR, CDR2 SFDVKD, per germline. The CDR3 loop spans 16 amino acids. Trimming took off 2 bases at V and 2 bases at J, with 13 bases between the two ends. The CDR3 region is CATSDSGDTYTDTQYF. The CDR3, as DNA: TGTGCCACCAGTGATTCCGGGGACACTTACACAGATACGCAGTATTTT.

The chain has TRBV28 and TRBJ1-2; D possibly corresponds to TRBD1 (6 bases). The CDR3 is 14 residues long. CDR1 and CDR2 (germline): MDHEN, SYDVKM. V gave up 5 bases and J gave up 4 bases, with 14 bases separating them. CDR3 coding DNA: TGTGCCAGCAGTGTCCCGGGACATTTCTATGGCTACACCTTC. It codes for CASSVPGHFYGYTF.

Remarks on this clonotype: One end of the junction varies from germline; a read error may be responsible. CDR3 region: CAGSQGGWDGYTF. The DNA of the CDR3 is TGTGCCGGCAGCCAAGGTGGATGGGACGGCTACACCTTC. This chain connects TRBV4-2 to TRBJ1-2, with D possibly matching TRBD1 (5 bases). CDR1 and CDR2 (germline): LGHNA, YNFKEQ. This CDR3 is built from 13 residues.

The J gene is TRBJ2-7, the V gene TRBV6-6, with TRBD1 as a possible D gene (7 bases). The CDR3 runs 15 residues. Trimming left V 2 bases short and J 2 bases short, with 13 bases between. The germline V gene has CDR1 MNHNY and CDR2 SVGAGI (reference sequence). The CDR3, as DNA: TGTGCCAGCAGTTACGCAGGGGGGAAAACCTACGAGCAGTACTTC. Translation: CASSYAGGKTYEQYF.